This T cell receptor (beta chain) was captured in a study of blood T cell repertoires in COVID-19. Study details: Whether acute or convalescent, the COVID-19 samples came from the United States, Italy and Spain.

There are many counts of this clone. The CDR3 consists of 15 residues. Methods used by the authors: The authors estimated nucleated cell counts from reference gene primer amplification. Libraries were prepared by immunoSEQ multiplex PCR; TCRdb keeps only in-frame clonotypes and omits some of them. Clone size and V and J calls were adopted from that table, with D and trimming inferred from the DNA. Here the sample spans some 88,000 clones, about 85% being singletons. This chain uses TRBV21-1 with TRBJ1-3; TRBD1 is the table's D call, not checked against the DNA. TRBV21-1 is a pseudogene. The TCR was taken from a woman in her 70s with acute or convalescent COVID-19. Input material: peripheral blood. In DNA form, the CDR3 reads TGTGCCAGCAGCATGGGGCCAGGCGCTATCAACACCATATATTTT. Residues: CASSMGPGAINTIYF.